One sample yielded the 9 T cell receptor beta chains listed below, sequenced in a study of blood T cell repertoires in COVID-19 (TCRdb year 2020). Library preparation was by the immunoSEQ multiplex PCR assay. Here the immuneACCESS table is served through TCRdb, limited to in-frame sequences with V and J called. Missing clones are a known gap in these copies; in checked studies unresolved V genes cover under half, and the rest lacks a known reason. This sample gives 75,000 to 80,000 clones in total; 86% of them show up just once. 18% of the sample belongs to the ten largest clones. The specimen sequenced was peripheral blood. The receptor set was obtained from a human donor in a cohort sampled during active COVID-19.

V and J are TRBV6-1 and TRBJ2-7; 9 bases match TRBD2. The CDR3 has 17 amino acids. Germline V gene data show CDR1 as MNHNS and CDR2 as SASEGT. With 2 bases clipped from V and 8 bases from J, the junction kept 16 bases outside the gene matches. The CDR3 reads CASSERPAGGRAVKQYF. The CDR3 DNA reads as TGTGCCAGCAGTGAAAGGCCAGCGGGCGGGAGGGCAGTAAAGCAGTACTTC.

This rearrangement joins TRBV28 to TRBJ1-6, with D unresolved. CDR3 size: 12 residues. The V and J ends lost 6 bases and 7 bases respectively, with 7 bases between them. Germline-derived CDR1 and CDR2 are MDHEN and SYDVKM. This CDR3 reads CASRLQNSPLHF. For the CDR3, the DNA is TGTGCCAGCAGATTACAGAATTCACCCCTCCACTTT.

The chain recombines TRBV7-9 with TRBJ2-2; possible D gene TRBD1, 6 bases. CDR3 length: 14 amino acids. V was shortened by 1 base and J by 8 bases, with 11 bases between the two germline ends. The germline gives CDR1 SEHNR, CDR2 FQNEAQ (reference sequence). The CDR3 protein is CASSLGGGIGELFF. The CDR3 region has the DNA TGTGCCAGCAGCTTAGGAGGGGGAATAGGGGAGCTGTTTTTT.

The chain links TRBV6-6 to TRBJ2-2, with D perhaps TRBD1 (5 bases). Trimming stripped 4 bases from V and 3 bases from J, with 6 bases between. The CDR3 has 13 amino acids. Germline loops: CDR1 MNHNY, CDR2 SVGAGI (reference sequence). The CDR3 region has the DNA TGTGCCAGCAGTTTGACAGACACCGGGGAGCTGTTTTTT. Encoded protein: CASSLTDTGELFF.

The chain carries TRBV12-3 or TRBV12-4 and TRBJ1-2; possible D gene TRBD1, 5 bases. V lost 2 bases, J lost 5 bases, and 9 bases lay in between. The CDR3 has 13 residues. In nucleotides, the CDR3 is TGTGCCAGCAGTTTATTAGGGGAATATGGCTACACCTTC. It yields the protein CASSLLGEYGYTF.

The chain has TRBV6-5 and TRBJ1-2, with TRBD1 as a possible D gene (5 bases). The germline V gene has CDR1 MNHEY and CDR2 SVGAGI. The CDR3 spans 15 residues. V was cut by 8 bases and J by 3 bases, with 19 bases left in between. The CDR3 here is CASSDGLPGHYGYTF. Written as DNA, the CDR3 is TGTGCCAGCTCCGACGGCCTCCCAGGGCACTATGGCTACACCTTC.

This clone was observed a single time. CDR3: CASSQDYGTGSEKLFF. DNA for the CDR3: TGTGCCAGCAGCCAAGACTACGGGACAGGGAGTGAAAAACTGTTTTTT. The chain uses TRBV3-1 (or the pseudogene TRBV3-2) and TRBJ1-4, with 9 bases identical to TRBD1. Per the germline V gene, CDR1 is LGHDT and CDR2 is YNNKEL (reference sequence). The CDR3 loop spans 16 amino acids. V was clipped by 0 bases and J by 7 bases; unmatched bases: 6.

The rearrangement links TRBV5-5 to TRBJ2-1, with a weak D call TRBD1 (6 bases). V was pared by 4 bases and J by 5 bases, with 13 bases between. The CDR3 consists of 14 residues. Germline CDR1 reads SGHKS; CDR2 reads YYEKEE (reference sequence). The CDR3 nucleotides are TGTGCCAGCAGCGAGACAGGTGGGAACAATGAGCAGTTCTTC. It encodes CASSETGGNNEQFF.

CDR3 sequence reads: CASSLGDRGPRETQYF. CDR3 nucleotide sequence: TGTGCCAGCAGCTTAGGGGACAGGGGGCCGCGGGAGACCCAGTACTTC. The genes are TRBV11-2 and TRBJ2-5, with TRBD1 matching over 12 bases. The germline V gene has CDR1 SGHAT and CDR2 FQNNGV. CDR3 length equals 16 residues. After removal of 1 base from V and 5 bases from J, the junction contained 5 bases not matched to a gene.